Below are 19 T cell receptor beta chains sequenced from a single sample in a study of T-cell memory formation after mild COVID-19. TCRdb reanalysed the 5' RACE reads using MiXCR and keeps one entry per CDR3 protein. The sample lists roughly 610,000 distinct CDR3 sequences, roughly 17% occurring once. Sequencing used PBMCs or a T cell subset sorted from them (not recorded which). All receptors derive from an adult woman who had mild COVID-19 (a few samples of this study predate the infection). Cell type and time point are not known.

The CDR3 region is CASSHTDLGKRRETQYF. CDR3 DNA sequence: TGTGCCAGCAGCCATACCGATCTAGGTAAACGGCGAGAGACCCAGTACTTC. The chain uses TRBV6-5 and TRBJ2-5; D is unresolved. The germline gives CDR1 MNHEY, CDR2 SVGAGI. The CDR3 runs 17 residues. The V end lost 6 bases, the J end lost 4 bases, and 24 bases lay between the germline ends.

The chain has TRBV6-5 and TRBJ1-1, with D perhaps matching TRBD1 (6 bases). In germline, CDR1 is MNHEY, CDR2 SVGAGI. V was pared by 7 bases and J by 4 bases, with 19 bases between. This CDR3 is 15 amino acids long. The CDR3 loop is CASTRSGGRGTEAFF. CDR3 nucleotide sequence: TGTGCCAGCACCCGTTCGGGGGGCAGGGGCACTGAAGCTTTCTTT.

CDR3 protein: CASSLVARGPDTEAFF. In DNA form, the CDR3 reads TGTGCCAGCAGCTTAGTGGCCAGGGGGCCGGACACTGAAGCTTTCTTT. The chain has TRBV7-2 and TRBJ1-1; 8 bases line up with TRBD1. J was trimmed by 3 bases and V by 1 base; bases with no gene match: 7. The CDR3 spans 16 residues. The germline CDR1 and CDR2 sequences are SGHTA and FQGNSA.

The table lists this clonotype with a few counts. The chain couples TRBV7-9 to TRBJ2-1, with TRBD2 matching over 13 bases. The CDR3 spans 15 residues. V lost 5 bases and J lost 9; bases outside the gene matches: 7. Looked up from germline, CDR1 is SEHNR and CDR2 is FQNEAQ (reference sequence). CDR3 residues: CASSTGLAGVGEQFF. The CDR3 DNA follows: TGTGCCAGCAGCACCGGACTAGCGGGGGTAGGTGAGCAGTTCTTC. Variable domain in full (rest from reference TRBV7-9 and TRBJ2-1): DTGVSQNPRHKITKRGQNVTFRCDPISEHNRLYWYRQTLGQGPEFLTYFQNEAQLEKSRLLSDRFSAERPKGSFSTLEIQRTEQGDSAMYLCASSTGLAGVGEQFFGPGTRLTVL.

This clonotype was recorded a few times. V is TRBV5-5 and J is TRBJ1-1; D is possibly TRBD1 (5 bases). V lost 2 bases and J lost 7, with 6 bases in between. The CDR3 consists of 11 residues. Germline CDR1 SGHKS, CDR2 YYEKEE (reference sequence). The CDR3 protein is CASSFQGEAFF. The CDR3 DNA reads as TGTGCCAGCAGCTTTCAGGGTGAAGCTTTCTTT.

This clonotype was picked up a small number of times. V usage is TRBV6-2 or TRBV6-3 and J usage is TRBJ1-1; D is unclear. The germline V and J ends were trimmed by 5 bases and 3 bases, with 13 bases remaining between them. The CDR3 extends over 14 amino acids. Germline-derived CDR1 and CDR2 are MNHEY and SVGEGT. CDR3 nucleotides: TGTGCCAGCAGTCTTATGGCTCGAGACACTGAAGCTTTCTTT. This codes for CASSLMARDTEAFF.

The chain combines TRBV9 with TRBJ2-3, with D unclear. The CDR3 totals 13 residues. Per the germline V gene, CDR1 is SGDLS and CDR2 is YYNGEE. V was trimmed by 1 base and J by 2 bases, leaving 5 bases between them. The CDR3 sequence: CASSVTYTDTQYF. As DNA, the CDR3 is TGTGCCAGCAGCGTAACCTACACAGATACGCAGTATTTT.

This clonotype has ten or more counts. The chain is built from TRBV25-1 and TRBJ2-5, with 9 nucleotides matching TRBD2. Germline V gene sequence: CDR1 MGHDK, CDR2 SYGVNS. With V trimmed by 1 base and J by 5 bases, 8 bases remained unmatched. The CDR3 has 16 residues. Written as DNA, the CDR3 is TGTGCCAGCAGTGAATCGGAGGGCGGGGGGGCGGAGACCCAGTACTTC. It yields the protein CASSESEGGGAETQYF.

This clonotype occurred many times. The chain uses TRBV27 and TRBJ2-3; perhaps D is TRBD1 or TRBD2 (6 bases each). The germline gives CDR1 MNHEY, CDR2 SMNVEV (reference sequence). Deletions cut 3 bases from V and 3 bases from J, with 22 bases between. The CDR3 has 18 residues. The CDR3 coding sequence is TGTGCCAGCAGTTTTAGTAGCGGTGCACAGGGATGGACAGATACGCAGTATTTT. It translates to CASSFSSGAQGWTDTQYF.

This rearrangement joins TRBV10-3 to TRBJ1-1; TRBD1 aligns across 8 bases. With 2 bases clipped from V and 1 base from J, the junction kept 0 bases outside the gene matches. The CDR3 has 14 residues. Looked up from germline, CDR1 is ENHRY and CDR2 is SYGVKD. The CDR3 sequence is CAISETGGNTEAFF. CDR3 DNA: TGTGCCATCAGTGAGACAGGGGGGAACACTGAAGCTTTCTTT.

V gene TRBV9 combines with J gene TRBJ1-4; D is undetermined. Looked up from germline, CDR1 is SGDLS and CDR2 is YYNGEE. The CDR3 has 14 amino acids. Trimming took off 3 bases at V and 5 bases at J, with 11 bases between the two ends. This CDR3 reads CASSASGVNEKLFF. The CDR3 DNA sequence: TGTGCCAGCAGCGCCTCAGGCGTGAATGAAAAACTGTTTTTT.

The CDR3 DNA reads as TGCGCCAGCAGCTTGGATGGGGGAACGAACACCGGGGAGCTGTTTTTT. Protein: CASSLDGGTNTGELFF. V usage is TRBV5-1 and J usage is TRBJ2-2, with D tentatively TRBD1 or TRBD2 (5 bases each). The germline V gene has CDR1 SGHRS and CDR2 YFSETQ. Trimming took 0 bases from V and 0 from J, leaving 9 bases between them. The CDR3 is 16 amino acids.

The chain employs TRBV6-5 and TRBJ2-3, with D perhaps matching TRBD1 (6 bases). This CDR3 contains 17 residues. V lost 0 bases and J lost 6, with 19 bases in between. In germline, CDR1 is MNHEY, CDR2 SVGAGI. The CDR3 DNA sequence: TGTGCCAGCAGTTACTCGGGCAGGGGAAGATATAAGGATACGCAGTATTTT. Translated: CASSYSGRGRYKDTQYF.

This clonotype was counted between two and nine times. The chain recombines TRBV7-9 with TRBJ1-2; 9 bases align to TRBD1. The ends lost 0 bases at V and 7 bases at J; junction bases unmatched: 3. The CDR3 is 14 residues long. CDR1 is SEHNR, CDR2 FQNEAQ, per germline (reference sequence). As DNA, the CDR3 is TGTGCCAGCAGCTTAGCGGACAGGGGCGCTGGCTACACCTTC. Encoded protein: CASSLADRGAGYTF.

The chain couples TRBV24-1 to TRBJ2-5; D possibly matches TRBD1 or TRBD2 (6 bases each). The germline V and J ends were trimmed by 0 bases and 5 bases, with 15 bases remaining between them. This CDR3 has 16 residues. The V gene's germline CDR1 is KGHDR and CDR2 SFDVKD. CDR3 protein: CATSDLEFGGRETQYF. The CDR3 DNA is TGTGCCACCAGTGATTTGGAATTCGGGGGCCGGGAGACCCAGTACTTC.

The rearrangement links TRBV19 to TRBJ1-2; TRBD1 matches 8 bases. V lost 8 bases, J lost 8 bases, and 13 bases stayed unmatched. Germline-derived CDR1 and CDR2 are LNHDA and SQIVND (reference sequence). This CDR3 is built from 14 residues. CDR3 bases: TGTGCCAGTTCCGACAGGGGACCTTCGGGGGGCTACACCTTC. It specifies CASSDRGPSGGYTF.

There are a few counts of this clonotype. The chain is built from TRBV12-3 or TRBV12-4 and TRBJ2-3; 12 bases line up with TRBD2. The CDR3 is 14 residues long. V gave up 4 bases and J gave up 5 bases; unmatched junction bases: 1. The chain's CDR3 is CASSWGLAGDTQYF. The CDR3 region has the DNA TGTGCCAGCAGTTGGGGACTAGCGGGAGATACGCAGTATTTT.

This clonotype turned up a few times. The genes are TRBV5-6 and TRBJ1-5; weak D call: TRBD1 (6 bases). The CDR3 loop spans 14 amino acids. V dropped 4 bases and J dropped 3 bases, with 11 bases sitting between them. Germline CDR1 is SGHDT and CDR2 is YYEEEE. The CDR3 loop reads CASSPGTNNQPQHF. CDR3 bases: TGTGCCAGCAGCCCCGGGACAAACAATCAGCCCCAGCATTTT.

This clonotype has just a few counts. The J gene is TRBJ2-3, the V gene TRBV7-9, with D possibly being TRBD1 or TRBD2 (5 bases each). The V gene lost 5 bases and the J gene lost 4 bases, with 16 bases spanning the gap. Germline-derived CDR1 and CDR2 are SEHNR and FQNEAQ (reference sequence). The CDR3 runs to 15 residues. CDR3 sequence reads: CASSLVRGESDTQYF. The CDR3 DNA reads as TGTGCCAGCAGCCTCGTTAGGGGAGAGTCAGATACGCAGTATTTT.